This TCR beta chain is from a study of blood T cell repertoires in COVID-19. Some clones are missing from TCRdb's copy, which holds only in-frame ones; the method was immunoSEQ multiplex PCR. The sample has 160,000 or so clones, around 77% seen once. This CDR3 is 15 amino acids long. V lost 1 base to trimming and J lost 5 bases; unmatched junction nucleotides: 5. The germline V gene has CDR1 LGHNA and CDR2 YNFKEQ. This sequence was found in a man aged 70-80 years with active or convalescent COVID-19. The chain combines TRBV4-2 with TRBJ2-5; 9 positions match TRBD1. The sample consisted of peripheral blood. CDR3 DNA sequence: TGTGCCAGCAGCCAAGGCACAGGGGGCAGGGAGACCCAGTACTTC. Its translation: CASSQGTGGRETQYF.